These T cell receptor beta chains were read from a single sample in a study of patients and donors after allogeneic stem cell transplantation. From the RT-PCR reads, TCRdb called clonotypes with MiXCR, one entry per CDR3 protein. The sample has 900,000 to 1,000,000 distinct CDR3 sequences; over 15% are singletons. The sequencing input was blood, either unsorted or a sorted T cell fraction (not recorded which). All receptors derive from a human donor who was either an allogeneic HSCT recipient or a stem cell or donor lymphocyte infusion donor (not recorded which). It is not recorded whose cells these are; they may come from a transplant donor. CDR3s include the opening cysteine and the closing phenylalanine or tryptophan. A D gene is named only where the DNA matches it firmly. Clone sizes are given selectively: once, few, many, or a class where the clone is expanded.

D	V	J	length	size	DNA	CDR3
TRBD2	TRBV20-1	TRBJ2-3	14	.	TGCTGTGCTCGACTAGCGGGGCCCACAGATACGCAGTATTTT	CCARLAGPTDTQYF
.	TRBV7-3	TRBJ1-2	15	.	TGTGCCAGCAGTTTGGCCGCGGACGTCGACTATGGCTACACCTTC	CASSLAADVDYGYTF
.	TRBV5-1	TRBJ2-2	14	many	TGTGCCAGCAGTTTAGACAGTAACACCGGGGAGCTGTTTTTT	CASSLDSNTGELFF
.	TRBV19	TRBJ1-5	14	.	TGTGCCTGCTCCCTGGTTGGCCACAATCAGCCCCAGCATTTT	CACSLVGHNQPQHF
.	TRBV7-2	TRBJ2-6	17	.	TGTGCCAGCAGCTTAGTATTTCGAGGGGTTGGGGCCAACGTCCTGACTTTC	CASSLVFRGVGANVLTF
.	TRBV5-1	TRBJ2-7	15	few	TGCGCCAGCAGCTACACGCCGGGGCCAGCCTACGAGCAGTACTTC	CASSYTPGPAYEQYF
TRBD1	TRBV5-6	TRBJ2-1	14	few	TGTGCCAGCAGCTACCGGGACAGGTCGGATGAGCAGTTCTTC	CASSYRDRSDEQFF
.	TRBV19	TRBJ2-3	14	.	TGTGCCAGTAGTGAGTCCGGAGGGCCAGATACGCAGTATTTT	CASSESGGPDTQYF
TRBD1	TRBV20-1	TRBJ1-4	14	.	TGCAGTGCTAGAGATCGCAGGGGGAATGAAAAACTGTTTTTT	CSARDRRGNEKLFF
.	TRBV7-2	TRBJ2-3	14	.	TGTGCCAGCAGCTTATCCCCAGGCCAGGGTACGCAGTATTTT	CASSLSPGQGTQYF
.	TRBV25-1	TRBJ1-4	15	.	TGTGCCAGCAGTGAAAGGGGCAGGGCATACGAAAAACTGTTTTTT	CASSERGRAYEKLFF
TRBD1	TRBV20-1	TRBJ2-7	14	few	TGCAGTGCTAGAGATCGGGACAGGGGGCACGAGCAGTACTTC	CSARDRDRGHEQYF
TRBD2	TRBV4-3	TRBJ2-7	17	few	TGCGCCAGCAGCCAAGAACAGACTAGCTCCCTTCCCTACGAGCAGTACTTC	CASSQEQTSSLPYEQYF
TRBD1	TRBV20-1	TRBJ2-7	16	few	TGCAGTGCTCGAAGTTATGGACAGGGGGCCTCCTACGAGCAGTACTTC	CSARSYGQGASYEQYF
.	TRBV7-3	TRBJ1-1	11	.	TGTGCCAGCAGCTTAAACGGCGAAGCTTTCTTT	CASSLNGEAFF
TRBD1	TRBV10-3	TRBJ1-5	17	few	TGTGCCACCCTTAGAGGTTGGACAGGGGCTGAAAATCAGCCCCAGCATTTT	CATLRGWTGAENQPQHF
TRBD2	TRBV7-9	TRBJ2-3	15	.	TGTGCCAGCAGCTTACTGGGACTAGTGTTGGATACGCAGTATTTT	CASSLLGLVLDTQYF
TRBD1	TRBV7-9	TRBJ2-7	14	.	TGTGCCAGCAGCTTAACAGGGGGAAGCAGCGAGCAGTACTTC	CASSLTGGSSEQYF
.	TRBV9	TRBJ1-2	15	.	TGTGCCAGCAGCGCCTGGGGGCGGGGAGCTAGGGGCTACACCTTC	CASSAWGRGARGYTF
.	TRBV6-1	TRBJ1-4	14	few	TGTGCCAGCAGCCGACAGGCAACTAATGAAAAACTGTTTTTT	CASSRQATNEKLFF
.	TRBV5-1	TRBJ2-2	15	.	TGCGCCAGCAGCTGGGGAAACTCGAACACCGGGGAGCTGTTTTTT	CASSWGNSNTGELFF
TRBD2	TRBV4-2	TRBJ2-5	16	.	TGTGCCAGCAGCCAAGGTCCTAGCGGGGGTCGAGAGACCCAGTACTTC	CASSQGPSGGRETQYF
.	TRBV29-1	TRBJ1-2	14	.	TGCAGCGTTGATACCGCCAGGGGCGCCAACGGCTACACCTTC	CSVDTARGANGYTF
.	TRBV11-2	TRBJ2-3	15	once	TGTGCCAGCAGCTTGTGGGGGGCAGGGACAGATACGCAGTATTTT	CASSLWGAGTDTQYF
.	TRBV7-9	TRBJ2-7	15	.	TGTGCCAGCAGCCCCCAGAGCTCAGGGGTGGGGGAGCAGTACTTC	CASSPQSSGVGEQYF
.	TRBV6-2/TRBV6-3	TRBJ2-2	12	few	TGTGCCAGCAGTCCTACTCTCGGGGAGCTGTTTTTT	CASSPTLGELFF